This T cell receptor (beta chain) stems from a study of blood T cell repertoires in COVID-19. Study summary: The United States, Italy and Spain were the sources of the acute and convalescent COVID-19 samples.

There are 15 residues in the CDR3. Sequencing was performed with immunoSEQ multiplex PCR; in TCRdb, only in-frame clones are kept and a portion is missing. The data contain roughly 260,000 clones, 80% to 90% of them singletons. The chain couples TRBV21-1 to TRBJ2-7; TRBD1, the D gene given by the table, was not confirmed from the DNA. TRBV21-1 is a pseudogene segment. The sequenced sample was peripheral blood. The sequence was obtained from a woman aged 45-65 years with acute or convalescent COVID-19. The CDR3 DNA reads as TGTGCCAGCAGCCCCCGGGACAGGGATCCCAACGAGCAGTACTTC. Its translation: CASSPRDRDPNEQYF.